The rows below give T cell receptor beta chains drawn from one sample of a study of T cell repertoires in cytomegalovirus infection. The antigens of these receptors remain unknown. TCRdb called the reads again in MiXCR, with one record for every CDR3 protein. The sample carries fewer than 1,000,000 distinct CDR3 sequences, roughly a third recorded once. The sequencing here drew on cultured CD8+ T cells from PBMCs, taken from culture after CMV antigen stimulation. Source of these receptors: a human donor in good health (CMV status not recorded). Some clones in this sample may be carry-over from other donors' samples. The CDR3 runs from the conserved cysteine through the conserved F or W. A D gene is named only where the DNA matches it firmly. Not every row has a clone size; where given, it reads once, few, many or a size class.

few | TRBJ1-1 | TRBD1 | TRBV19 | CASSKQGTRTEAFF | TGTGCCAGTAGCAAACAGGGGACCAGGACTGAAGCTTTCTTT
- | TRBJ1-5 | - | TRBV6-2/TRBV6-3 | CASTPGQPNQPQHF | TGTGCCAGCACCCCCGGGCAGCCCAATCAGCCCCAGCATTTT
few | TRBJ1-6 | - | TRBV4-1 | CASSQEDAQRVGWYNSPLHF | TGCGCCAGCAGCCAAGAAGACGCGCAGCGGGTAGGCTGGTATAATTCACCCCTCCACTTT
- | TRBJ2-5 | - | TRBV7-4 | CASSLDVHQETQYF | TGTGCCAGCAGCTTAGATGTCCACCAAGAGACCCAGTACTTC
once | TRBJ2-1 | - | TRBV27 | CASSLSKVSYNEQFF | TGTGCCAGCAGTTTATCGAAGGTCTCCTACAATGAGCAGTTCTTC
- | TRBJ2-1 | - | TRBV7-9 | CASSLGQGIYNEQLF | TGTGCCAGCAGCTTAGGGCAGGGGATCTACAATGAGCAGCTCTTC
- | TRBJ2-5 | - | TRBV12-3/TRBV12-4 | CASSFEAPETQYF | TGTGCCAGCAGTTTCGAAGCCCCAGAGACCCAGTACTTC
few | TRBJ1-5 | - | TRBV10-2 | CASGPGIQPQHF | TGCGCCAGCGGACCAGGGATCCAGCCCCAGCATTTT
few | TRBJ1-5 | TRBD1 | TRBV27 | CASSLLYRGSSQPQHF | TGTGCCAGCAGTTTACTTTACAGGGGGTCGAGTCAGCCCCAGCATTTT
- | TRBJ1-3 | - | TRBV7-6 | CASSPFGGGARNTIYF | TGTGCCAGCAGCCCTTTCGGGGGGGGCGCCAGAAACACCATATATTTT
- | TRBJ1-6 | - | TRBV27 | CASSSSVLGRGEPLHF | TGTGCCAGCAGCTCTTCGGTCTTGGGTCGGGGTGAACCCCTCCACTTT
many | TRBJ2-3 | - | TRBV7-6 | CASSLVPGLGHTQYF | TGTGCCAGCAGCTTAGTTCCAGGTCTAGGACATACGCAGTATTTT
- | TRBJ1-2 | - | TRBV9 | CASSNGTQQAYGYTF | TGTGCCAGTTCCAATGGAACGCAGCAGGCCTATGGCTACACCTTC
few | TRBJ2-5 | - | TRBV11-3 | CASSLDIGSETQYF | TGTGCCAGCAGCTTAGATATAGGGTCGGAGACCCAGTACTTC
once | TRBJ2-5 | - | TRBV3-1 | CASSPSGLPGETQYF | TGTGCCAGCAGCCCTTCGGGACTCCCGGGGGAGACCCAGTACTTC
- | TRBJ2-2 | TRBD1 | TRBV5-6 | CASSFSGQGRTGELFF | TGTGCCAGCAGCTTTAGCGGACAGGGGAGAACCGGGGAGCTGTTTTTT
few | TRBJ2-1 | TRBD2 | TRBV12-3/TRBV12-4 | CASSGGLAANNEQFF | TGTGCCAGCAGTGGGGGACTAGCGGCGAACAATGAGCAGTTCTTC
- | TRBJ1-1 | - | TRBV7-2 | CASSIYPRTEAFF | TGTGCCAGCAGCATATACCCCAGGACTGAAGCTTTCTTT
- | TRBJ1-1 | - | TRBV4-1 | CASSQEAGNTEAFF | TGCGCCAGCAGCCAAGAGGCGGGAAACACTGAAGCTTTCTTT
- | TRBJ2-3 | - | TRBV6-2/TRBV6-3 | CATSRGVKDTQYF | TGTGCCACCTCCAGAGGAGTAAAAGATACGCAGTATTTT
few | TRBJ2-2 | - | TRBV6-5 | CASSSDGGPTGELFF | TGTGCCAGCAGTAGCGACGGGGGTCCCACCGGGGAGCTGTTTTTT
few | TRBJ2-1 | TRBD1 | TRBV2 | CASRPGTGITNEQFF | TGTGCCAGCAGACCCGGGACAGGGATCACGAATGAGCAGTTCTTC
- | TRBJ2-1 | - | TRBV7-9 | CASSPAPRFLDEQFF | TGTGCCAGCAGCCCTGCCCCCCGGTTTTTGGATGAGCAGTTCTTC
few | TRBJ1-1 | - | TRBV7-6 | CASSPLKESTEAFF | TGTGCCAGCAGCCCCCTTAAAGAGAGCACTGAAGCTTTCTTT
- | TRBJ2-7 | - | TRBV7-8 | CASSLASGRTYEQYF | TGTGCCAGCAGCTTAGCGTCGGGACGGACCTACGAGCAGTACTTC
few | TRBJ2-7 | - | TRBV27 | CASSLQDGSYEQYF | TGTGCCAGCAGTTTACAGGACGGAAGCTACGAGCAGTACTTC
- | TRBJ1-6 | - | TRBV7-8 | CASSLAVYGGGSPLHF | TGTGCCAGCAGCTTAGCAGTATACGGGGGTGGTTCACCCCTCCACTTT
- | TRBJ2-1 | TRBD2 | TRBV20-1 | CSALGLAGPYNEQFF | TGCAGTGCCCTGGGACTAGCGGGGCCCTACAATGAGCAGTTCTTC
- | TRBJ1-1 | - | TRBV27 | CASSLIYTGRTEAFF | TGTGCCAGCAGTTTGATCTACACGGGGAGAACTGAAGCTTTCTTT
- | TRBJ2-5 | TRBD1 | TRBV6-1 | CASSELVPGVGQGRETQYF | TGTGCCAGCAGTGAATTGGTTCCCGGGGTAGGACAGGGGAGAGAGACCCAGTACTTC
- | TRBJ1-1 | - | TRBV6-5 | CASSYGRGDLLNTEAFF | TGTGCCAGCAGTTACGGGAGGGGAGACCTCCTGAACACTGAAGCTTTCTTT
- | TRBJ1-3 | - | TRBV27 | CASSAAASGNTIYF | TGTGCCAGCAGTGCCGCGGCCTCTGGAAACACCATATATTTT
few | TRBJ2-1 | TRBD1 | TRBV6-5 | CASSLGDRHDNEQFF | TGTGCCAGCAGCCTTGGGGACAGACATGACAATGAGCAGTTCTTC
few | TRBJ1-1 | - | TRBV19 | CASSIDPTGMNTEAFF | TGTGCCAGTAGTATAGACCCAACAGGGATGAACACTGAAGCTTTCTTT
few | TRBJ2-1 | TRBD2 | TRBV4-1 | CASSQDLLAGGQFHNEQFF | TGCGCCAGCAGCCAAGATCTGCTAGCGGGGGGCCAATTTCACAATGAGCAGTTCTTC
- | TRBJ2-6 | TRBD1 | TRBV9 | CASSITKSRGSGANVLTF | TGTGCCAGCTCCATCACAAAGTCCAGGGGGTCTGGGGCCAACGTCCTGACTTTC
few | TRBJ2-2 | - | TRBV9 | CASSVHRYENTNTGELFF | TGTGCCAGCAGCGTACACCGGTATGAGAACACGAACACCGGGGAGCTGTTTTTT
- | TRBJ1-5 | - | TRBV7-2 | CVSSLNQGYQPQHF | TGTGTCAGCAGCTTAAATCAGGGCTATCAGCCCCAGCATTTT
- | TRBJ1-1 | TRBD1 | TRBV14 | CASSKRGTGDTEAFF | TGTGCCAGCAGCAAGCGCGGGACAGGGGACACTGAAGCTTTCTTT
many | TRBJ1-1 | - | TRBV27 | CASSLMYNTEAFF | TGTGCCAGCAGTTTAATGTACAACACTGAAGCTTTCTTT
few | TRBJ2-5 | - | TRBV5-6 | CASSSARETQYF | TGTGCCAGCAGCTCGGCCAGAGAGACCCAGTACTTC
many | TRBJ1-1 | TRBD1 | TRBV7-6 | CASSAGTATEAFF | TGTGCCAGCAGCGCCGGGACAGCGACTGAAGCTTTCTTT
- | TRBJ1-6 | - | TRBV5-4 | CTSRGIGSPLHF | TGTACCAGCCGAGGGATCGGCTCACCCCTCCACTTT
many | TRBJ2-2 | - | TRBV7-8 | CATPSQGRKAGELFF | TGTGCCACCCCCTCCCAGGGGCGAAAGGCCGGGGAGCTGTTTTTT
- | TRBJ2-1 | TRBD2 | TRBV9 | CASSSTSGGAGAHNEQFF | TGTGCCAGCAGCTCCACTAGCGGGGGGGCCGGGGCACACAATGAGCAGTTCTTC
- | TRBJ2-1 | TRBD2 | TRBV7-6 | CASSYERGDPEQFF | TGTGCCAGCAGCTATGAGCGGGGGGATCCTGAGCAGTTCTTC
- | TRBJ1-1 | - | TRBV12-3/TRBV12-4 | CASSLGSPTETFF | TGTGCCAGCAGTTTAGGCAGCCCCACTGAAACTTTCTTT
- | TRBJ2-3 | - | TRBV27 | CASSLRGGLPSTDTQYF | TGTGCCAGCAGTTTAAGGGGCGGGCTCCCTAGCACAGATACGCAGTATTTT
- | TRBJ2-3 | - | TRBV28 | CASMISHTDTQYF | TGTGCCAGCATGATAAGCCACACAGATACGCAGTATTTT
- | TRBJ1-6 | - | TRBV2 | CASSENSPLHF | TGTGCCAGCAGTGAAAATTCACCCCTCCACTTT
few | TRBJ2-1 | TRBD2 | TRBV15 | CATSIERGVVGNEQFF | TGTGCCACCAGCATCGAGCGGGGGGTGGTAGGAAATGAGCAGTTCTTC
once | TRBJ1-1 | TRBD1 | TRBV6-2/TRBV6-3 | CASSYSTTGPGNTEAFF | TGTGCCAGCAGTTACTCGACGACAGGGCCGGGGAACACTGAAGCTTTCTTT
few | TRBJ2-2 | TRBD1 | TRBV6-2/TRBV6-3 | CASRTGANTGELFF | TGTGCCAGCAGGACAGGGGCGAACACCGGGGAGCTGTTTTTT